This is a list of T cell receptor beta chains from one sample in a study of T cells in Graves' hyperthyroidism and ophthalmopathy. TCRdb reprocessed the multiplex PCR reads via MiXCR and lists one record per CDR3 protein. The sample yields approximately 590,000 distinct CDR3 sequences, about half seen once. The sample consisted of peripheral blood or thyroid tissue (not recorded which). Receptor source: a young woman with Graves' hyperthyroidism. Both conserved end residues are part of each CDR3. The D gene is left open where the match is weak. Clone sizes are given selectively: once, few, many, or a class where the clone is expanded.

TRBJ1-2 | 12 | many | - | TRBV29-1 | TGCAGCGTTGAATCCACATACTATGGCTACACCTTC | CSVESTYYGYTF
TRBJ1-5 | 13 | - | - | TRBV20-1 | TGCAGTGCCGTGACCGATAGCAATCAGCCCCAGCATTTT | CSAVTDSNQPQHF
TRBJ1-1 | 13 | - | - | TRBV7-2 | TGTGCCAGCAGCTTAGAAGGGTTTTGGGAAGCTTTCTTT | CASSLEGFWEAFF
TRBJ1-1 | 16 | - | - | TRBV7-2 | TGTGCCAGCAGCTTGGGGGCAGGCACTGGAGACACTGAAGCTTTCTTT | CASSLGAGTGDTEAFF
TRBJ2-2 | 14 | - | - | TRBV29-1 | TGCAGCGTCTTACGGGAGCGGGACAACGGGGAGCTGTTTTTT | CSVLRERDNGELFF
TRBJ1-2 | 13 | few | TRBD1 | TRBV20-1 | TGCAGTGCTAGAGTTCCAGGGGGAGGGGGCTACACCTTC | CSARVPGGGGYTF
TRBJ2-5 | 14 | - | - | TRBV10-3 | TGTGCCAGCAGTGGGGTCATGGAACAAGAGACCCAGTACTTC | CASSGVMEQETQYF
TRBJ2-7 | 12 | - | - | TRBV5-1 | TGCGCCAGCAGCTTTCAGTCGGGAGAGCAGTACTTC | CASSFQSGEQYF
TRBJ2-1 | 14 | - | - | TRBV7-9 | TGTGCCAGCAGCTTAGGCTGGGACTTCAATGAGCAGTTCTTC | CASSLGWDFNEQFF
TRBJ1-1 | 12 | - | - | TRBV7-9 | TGTGCCAGCAGGATCGTAAACACTGAAGCTTTCTTT | CASRIVNTEAFF
TRBJ1-5 | 12 | many | - | TRBV20-1 | TGCAGTGCCGAGCGAGGGGACCAGCCCCAGCATTTT | CSAERGDQPQHF
TRBJ1-1 | 13 | - | - | TRBV9 | TGTGCCAGCAGCGTAGATGGGGGAACTGAAGCTTTCTTT | CASSVDGGTEAFF
TRBJ1-4 | 14 | many | - | TRBV7-9 | TGTGCCAGCAGCCCTCCAGGGCTGGGCGAAAAACTGTTTTTT | CASSPPGLGEKLFF
TRBJ2-3 | 16 | - | TRBD2 | TRBV10-3 | TGTGCCATCAGTGAGTCGCTAGCGGGAGAGGCAGATACGCAGTATTTT | CAISESLAGEADTQYF
TRBJ1-1 | 14 | medium-sized | TRBD1 | TRBV7-8 | TGTGCCAGCAGCCTCGACAGGGCGAACACTGAAGCTTTCTTT | CASSLDRANTEAFF
TRBJ1-2 | 14 | - | - | TRBV25-1 | TGTGCCTGGAGGGCGGCAGAGACACACTATGGCTACACCTTC | CAWRAAETHYGYTF
TRBJ2-7 | 17 | - | TRBD2 | TRBV11-2 | TGTGCCAGCAGCTTAGCGATAGGACTAGCGGGAACCTACGAGCAGTACTTC | CASSLAIGLAGTYEQYF
TRBJ2-2 | 16 | - | - | TRBV7-3 | TGTGCCAGCAGCCACGGGGGTTACTCGAACACCGGGGAGCTGTTTTTT | CASSHGGYSNTGELFF
TRBJ1-2 | 13 | few | - | TRBV7-8 | TGTGCCAGCAGAGATACAGAGTCCTATGGCTACACCTTC | CASRDTESYGYTF
TRBJ1-2 | 16 | many | TRBD1 | TRBV19 | TGTGCCAGTAGTATAGTTATCGGACAGGGGAACTATGGCTACACCTTC | CASSIVIGQGNYGYTF
TRBJ2-5 | 12 | many | - | TRBV2 | TGTGCCAGCAGTGTCGCCCGGGAGACCCAGTACTTC | CASSVARETQYF
TRBJ2-2 | 14 | - | TRBD2 | TRBV20-1 | TGCAGTGCTAGAGCCCCTAGCGGCACCGGGGAGCTGTTTTTT | CSARAPSGTGELFF
TRBJ2-5 | 14 | - | - | TRBV24-1 | TGTGCCACCAGTGACTCGGGGTCTCGGGAGACCCAGTACTTC | CATSDSGSRETQYF
TRBJ1-4 | 11 | - | - | TRBV20-1 | TGCAGTGCTAGTTCCGGGGAAAAACTGTTTTTT | CSASSGEKLFF
TRBJ2-5 | 15 | few | - | TRBV7-2 | TGTGCCAGCAGCTTCGTGGGAGGAGGAGGGGAGACCCAGTACTTC | CASSFVGGGGETQYF
TRBJ2-7 | 16 | - | - | TRBV15 | TGTGCCACCAGCGAGTGGACCTCGGGACCCGCCGGGGAGCAGTACTTC | CATSEWTSGPAGEQYF
TRBJ2-5 | 16 | - | TRBD1 | TRBV5-1 | TGCGCCAGCAGCTTCCGGGACAGAGTCCTCCAAGAGACCCAGTACTTC | CASSFRDRVLQETQYF
TRBJ1-3 | 16 | - | TRBD1 | TRBV7-7 | TGTGCTAGCAGCGCGAGACCCAGGGGGTCTGGAAACACCATATATTTT | CASSARPRGSGNTIYF
TRBJ1-1 | 13 | many | - | TRBV7-2 | TGTGCCAGCAGCTTAGATCAAGGCACTGAAGCTTTCTTT | CASSLDQGTEAFF
TRBJ1-2 | 13 | many | TRBD1 | TRBV12-3/TRBV12-4 | TGTGCCAGCAGTGACAGGGTGTCGAGGGGCTACACCTTC | CASSDRVSRGYTF
TRBJ1-6 | 17 | - | - | TRBV2 | TGTGCCAGCAGTTACTCCCTCTTAGGAGGATCCGATTCACCCCTCCACTTT | CASSYSLLGGSDSPLHF
TRBJ2-7 | 11 | many | - | TRBV19 | TGTGCCAGTAGTATCCACGACGAGCAGTACTTC | CASSIHDEQYF
TRBJ1-6 | 15 | few | - | TRBV25-1 | TGTGCCAGCAGTGTTCGGAGGGGCAGGGATTCACCCCTCCACTTT | CASSVRRGRDSPLHF
TRBJ1-2 | 13 | - | TRBD1 | TRBV29-1 | TGCACTGCCTCAGGGGGTAATAACTATGGCTACACCTTC | CTASGGNNYGYTF
TRBJ1-5 | 15 | few | - | TRBV15 | TGTGCCACCAGCAGTGACAGGCATAGCAATCAGCCCCAGCATTTT | CATSSDRHSNQPQHF
TRBJ1-6 | 18 | - | TRBD1 | TRBV13 | TGTGCCAGCAGCTTAGGGGGGGGGACAGGGGGCTTCAATTCACCCCTCCACTTT | CASSLGGGTGGFNSPLHF
TRBJ2-7 | 14 | few | - | TRBV20-1 | TGCAGTGCTCCCGTAGGGGCAACTTCCTACGAGCAGTACTTC | CSAPVGATSYEQYF
TRBJ2-7 | 14 | - | - | TRBV7-9 | TGTGCCAGCAGCGGGCGCCCCAGGCCCTACGAGCAGTACTTC | CASSGRPRPYEQYF
TRBJ1-1 | 13 | once | - | TRBV29-1 | TGCAGCGTAGTGGGGGGCGCCGTCACTGAAGCTTTCTTT | CSVVGGAVTEAFF
TRBJ2-3 | 15 | - | - | TRBV7-2 | TGTGCCAGCAGCACACGGGGACTTCGCACAGATACGCAGTATTTT | CASSTRGLRTDTQYF
TRBJ1-6 | 14 | - | - | TRBV9 | TGTGCCAGCAGCCAAGTACGATCGGGGTCACCCCTCCACTTT | CASSQVRSGSPLHF
TRBJ1-5 | 17 | - | - | TRBV2 | TGTGCCAGCAGTGATCTCAGGCAGGGCAATAGCAATCAGCCCCAGCATTTT | CASSDLRQGNSNQPQHF
TRBJ1-6 | 14 | - | - | TRBV2 | TGTGCCAGCAGTGACCTGGGGGGGTTATCACCCCTCCACTTT | CASSDLGGLSPLHF